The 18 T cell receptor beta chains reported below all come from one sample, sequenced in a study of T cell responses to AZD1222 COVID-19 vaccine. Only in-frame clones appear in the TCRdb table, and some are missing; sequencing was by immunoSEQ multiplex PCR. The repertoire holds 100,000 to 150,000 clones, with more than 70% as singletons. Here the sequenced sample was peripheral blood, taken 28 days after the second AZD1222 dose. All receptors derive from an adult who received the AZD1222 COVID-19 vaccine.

The DNA for the CDR3 is TGCGCCAGCAGCTTGGATGGCGGGTCAGGAAACACCATATATTTT. This gives the protein CASSLDGGSGNTIYF. The V gene is TRBV5-1, the J gene TRBJ1-3; D not resolved. Germline lookup yields CDR1 SGHRS and CDR2 YFSETQ. The CDR3 totals 15 residues. Deletions cut 0 bases from V and 4 bases from J, with 11 bases between.

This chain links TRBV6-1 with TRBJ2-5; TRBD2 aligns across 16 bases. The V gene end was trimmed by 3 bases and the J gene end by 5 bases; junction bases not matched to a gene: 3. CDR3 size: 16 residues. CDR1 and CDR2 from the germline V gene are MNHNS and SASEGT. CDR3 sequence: CASSEGLAGGAETQYF. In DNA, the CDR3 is TGTGCCAGCAGTGAGGGACTAGCGGGGGGGGCGGAGACCCAGTACTTC.

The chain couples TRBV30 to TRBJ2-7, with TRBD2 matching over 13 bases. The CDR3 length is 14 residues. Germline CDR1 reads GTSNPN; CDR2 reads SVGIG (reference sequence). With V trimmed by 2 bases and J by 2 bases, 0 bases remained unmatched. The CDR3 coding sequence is TGTGCCTGGAGTACTAGCGGGGGGGCCTACGAGCAGTACTTC. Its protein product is CAWSTSGGAYEQYF.

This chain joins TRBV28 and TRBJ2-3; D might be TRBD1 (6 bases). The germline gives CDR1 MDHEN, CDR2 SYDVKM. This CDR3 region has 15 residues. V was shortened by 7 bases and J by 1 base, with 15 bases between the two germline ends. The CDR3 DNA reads TGTGCCAGCACCCCCTGGGGGCCGGGCACAGATACGCAGTATTTT. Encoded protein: CASTPWGPGTDTQYF. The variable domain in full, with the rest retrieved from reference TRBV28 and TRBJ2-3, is DVKVTQSSRYLVKRTGEKVFLECVQDMDHENMFWYRQDPGLGLRLIYFSYDVKMKEKGDIPEGYSVSREKKERFSLILESASTNQTSMYLCASTPWGPGTDTQYFGPGTRLTVL.

The CDR3 nucleotides are TGTGCCACCTCAGCCGAGTATGGCTACACCTTC. This encodes CATSAEYGYTF. This chain connects TRBV19 to TRBJ1-2, with unresolved D. Germline-derived CDR1 and CDR2 are LNHDA and SQIVND (reference sequence). The V and J ends lost 10 bases and 5 bases respectively, with 11 bases between them. The CDR3 consists of 11 residues.

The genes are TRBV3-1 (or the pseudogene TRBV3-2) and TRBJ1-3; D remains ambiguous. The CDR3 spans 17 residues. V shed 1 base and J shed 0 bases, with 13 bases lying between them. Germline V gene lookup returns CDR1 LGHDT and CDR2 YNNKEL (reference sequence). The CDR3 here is CASSQVVGKRSGNTIYF. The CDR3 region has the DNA TGTGCCAGCAGCCAAGTCGTAGGCAAACGCTCTGGAAACACCATATATTTT.

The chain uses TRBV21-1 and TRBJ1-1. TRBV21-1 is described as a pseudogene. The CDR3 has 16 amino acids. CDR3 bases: TGTGCCAGCAGCAGCCCGGAGGCACAGTCGAACACTGAAGCTTTCTTT. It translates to CASSSPEAQSNTEAFF.

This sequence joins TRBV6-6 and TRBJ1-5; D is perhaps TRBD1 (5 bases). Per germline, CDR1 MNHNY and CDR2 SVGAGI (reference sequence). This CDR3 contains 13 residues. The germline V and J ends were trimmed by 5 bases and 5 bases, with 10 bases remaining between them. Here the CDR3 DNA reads TGTGCCAGCAGTCCGACAGCAGATCAGCCCCAGCATTTT. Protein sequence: CASSPTADQPQHF.

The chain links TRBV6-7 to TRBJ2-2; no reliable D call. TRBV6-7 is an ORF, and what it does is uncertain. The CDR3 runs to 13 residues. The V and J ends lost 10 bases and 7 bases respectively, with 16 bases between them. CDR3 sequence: CAMLLGRVGELFF. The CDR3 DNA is TGTGCCATGCTTTTAGGTCGGGTCGGGGAGCTGTTTTTT.

The CDR3 is CASSGTFETEAFF. CDR3 in DNA: TGTGCCAGCTCCGGGACATTTGAGACTGAAGCTTTCTTT. The chain is built from TRBV18 and TRBJ1-1; weak D call: TRBD1 (6 bases). Germline lookup yields CDR1 KGHSH and CDR2 LQKENI. Trimming removed 6 bases at V and 5 bases at J, with 13 bases between. CDR3 length: 13 amino acids.

For the CDR3, the DNA is TGTGCCAGCTCACCACCGACAGGAGACTCTGGGGCCAACGTCCTGACTTTC. Its protein product is CASSPPTGDSGANVLTF. The V and J genes are TRBV18 and TRBJ2-6, with D possibly being TRBD1 (6 bases). This CDR3 spans 17 amino acids. The germline CDR1 and CDR2 sequences are KGHSH and LQKENI. V was pared by 0 bases and J by 0 bases, with 9 bases between.

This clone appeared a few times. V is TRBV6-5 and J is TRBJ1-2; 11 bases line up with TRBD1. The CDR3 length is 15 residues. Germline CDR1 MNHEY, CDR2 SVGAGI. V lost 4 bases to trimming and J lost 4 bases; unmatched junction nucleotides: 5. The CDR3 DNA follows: TGTGCCAGCAGTTCCACCGGGACAGGGGGCTATGGCTACACCTTC. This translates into CASSSTGTGGYGYTF.

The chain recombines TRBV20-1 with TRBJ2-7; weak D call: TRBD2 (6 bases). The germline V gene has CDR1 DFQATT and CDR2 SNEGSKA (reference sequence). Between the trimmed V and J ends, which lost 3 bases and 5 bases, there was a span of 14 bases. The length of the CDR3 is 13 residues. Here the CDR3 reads CSASLAQTNEQYF. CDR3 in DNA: TGCAGTGCTAGTCTAGCGCAAACAAACGAGCAGTACTTC.

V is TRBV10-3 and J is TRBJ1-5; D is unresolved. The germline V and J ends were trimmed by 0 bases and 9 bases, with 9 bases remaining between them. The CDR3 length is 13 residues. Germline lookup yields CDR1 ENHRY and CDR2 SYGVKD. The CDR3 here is CAISESIDRPQHF. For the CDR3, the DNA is TGTGCCATCAGTGAGTCGATTGACCGGCCCCAGCATTTT.

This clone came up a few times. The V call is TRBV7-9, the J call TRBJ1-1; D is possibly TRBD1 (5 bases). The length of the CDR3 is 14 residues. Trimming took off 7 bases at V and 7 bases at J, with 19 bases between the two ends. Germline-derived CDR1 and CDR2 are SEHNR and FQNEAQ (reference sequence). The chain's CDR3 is CASIRDPLLGEAFF. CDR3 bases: TGTGCCAGCATCCGGGACCCTTTGTTGGGTGAAGCTTTCTTT.

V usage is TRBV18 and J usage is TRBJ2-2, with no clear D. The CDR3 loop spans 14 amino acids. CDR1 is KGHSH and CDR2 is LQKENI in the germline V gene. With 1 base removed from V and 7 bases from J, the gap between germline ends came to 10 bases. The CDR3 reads CASSPRPNGGELFF. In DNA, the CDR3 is TGTGCCAGCTCACCACGGCCGAACGGCGGGGAGCTGTTTTTT.

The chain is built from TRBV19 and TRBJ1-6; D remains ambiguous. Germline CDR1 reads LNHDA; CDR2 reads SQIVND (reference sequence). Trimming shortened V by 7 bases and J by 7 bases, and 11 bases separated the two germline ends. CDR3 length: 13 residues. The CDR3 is CASTYGGNSPLHF. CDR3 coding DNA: TGTGCCAGTACATACGGTGGGAATTCACCCCTCCACTTT.

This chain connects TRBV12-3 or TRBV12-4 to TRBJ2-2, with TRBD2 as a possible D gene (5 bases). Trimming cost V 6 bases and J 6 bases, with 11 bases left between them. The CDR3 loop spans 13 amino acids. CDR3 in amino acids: CASRPRTSGELFF. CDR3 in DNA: TGTGCCAGCAGGCCACGGACTTCCGGGGAGCTGTTTTTT.